Given below is one T cell receptor beta chain in context. Trimming left V 0 bases short and J 5 bases short, with 7 bases between. Germline CDR1 is SGHNT and CDR2 is YYREEE (reference sequence). The length of the CDR3 is 13 residues. This sample stems from a study of blood T cell repertoires in COVID-19. Study-wide background: From T cells, B-cell-depleted T cells, or PBMCs came the material, which was cDNA or gDNA.

Clones were sequenced by immunoSEQ multiplex PCR, and TCRdb holds only the in-frame ones, with some missing. The table includes 65,000 to 70,000 clones, around 87% detected once. The specimen sequenced was peripheral blood. The clonotype was recovered from a man aged 45-65 years with active COVID-19. This chain links TRBV5-4 with TRBJ2-3; TRBD1 might be the D (6 bases). The CDR3 protein is CASSLEQGDTQYF. The DNA for the CDR3 is TGTGCCAGCAGCTTGGAACAGGGAGATACGCAGTATTTT. The entire variable domain, with the rest obtained from reference TRBV5-4 and TRBJ2-3, is as follows: ETGVTQSPTHLIKTRGQQVTLRCSSQSGHNTVSWYQQALGQGPQFIFQYYREEENGRGNFPPRFSGLQFPNYSSELNVNALELDDSALYLCASSLEQGDTQYFGPGTRLTVL.